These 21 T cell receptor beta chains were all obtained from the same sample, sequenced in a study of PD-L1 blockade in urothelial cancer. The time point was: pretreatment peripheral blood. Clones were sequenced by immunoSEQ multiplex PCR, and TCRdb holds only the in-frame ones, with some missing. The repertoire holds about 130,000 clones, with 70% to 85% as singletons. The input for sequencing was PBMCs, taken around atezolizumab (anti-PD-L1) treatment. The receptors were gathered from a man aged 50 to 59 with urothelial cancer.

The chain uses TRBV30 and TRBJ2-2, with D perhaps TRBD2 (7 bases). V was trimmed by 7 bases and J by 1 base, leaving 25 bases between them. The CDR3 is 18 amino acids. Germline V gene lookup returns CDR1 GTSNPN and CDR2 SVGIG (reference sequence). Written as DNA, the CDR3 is TGTGCCTCCACCGCTGGGGGCCGCGGGGGCCAGAACACCGGGGAGCTGTTTTTT. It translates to CASTAGGRGGQNTGELFF.

CDR3 sequence reads: CASRRLAGVSYEQYF. The DNA for the CDR3 is TGTGCCAGCAGAAGACTAGCGGGAGTTTCTTACGAGCAGTACTTC. V is TRBV27 and J is TRBJ2-7; 12 bases are a match to TRBD2. V dropped 6 bases and J dropped 4; count of bases not matched to a gene: 7. This CDR3 comprises 15 residues. Germline lookup yields CDR1 MNHEY and CDR2 SMNVEV (reference sequence).

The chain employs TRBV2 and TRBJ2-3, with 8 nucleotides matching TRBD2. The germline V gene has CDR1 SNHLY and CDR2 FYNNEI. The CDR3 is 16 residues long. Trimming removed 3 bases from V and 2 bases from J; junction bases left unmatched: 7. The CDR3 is CASSEGSGTNTDTQYF. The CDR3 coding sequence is TGTGCCAGCAGTGAGGGTAGCGGGACCAACACAGATACGCAGTATTTT.

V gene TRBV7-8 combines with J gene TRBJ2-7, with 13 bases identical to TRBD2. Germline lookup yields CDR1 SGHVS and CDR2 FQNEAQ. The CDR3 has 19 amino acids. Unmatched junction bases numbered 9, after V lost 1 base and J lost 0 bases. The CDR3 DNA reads TGTGCCAGCAGCTTAGATCTGACTAGCGGGAGGCTAAGCTCCTACGAGCAGTACTTC. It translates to CASSLDLTSGRLSSYEQYF.

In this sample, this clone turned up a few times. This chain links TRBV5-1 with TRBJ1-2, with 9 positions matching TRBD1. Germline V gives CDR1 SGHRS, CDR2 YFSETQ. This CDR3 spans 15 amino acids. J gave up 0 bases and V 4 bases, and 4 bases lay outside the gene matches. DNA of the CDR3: TGCGCCAGCAGCGATGGACAGGGGACTAACTATGGCTACACCTTC. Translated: CASSDGQGTNYGYTF.

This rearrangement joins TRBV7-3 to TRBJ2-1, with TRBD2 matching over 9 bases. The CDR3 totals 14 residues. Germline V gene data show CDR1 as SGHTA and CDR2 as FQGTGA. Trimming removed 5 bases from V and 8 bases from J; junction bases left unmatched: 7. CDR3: CASSPQAGGYEQFF. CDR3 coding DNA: TGTGCCAGCAGCCCCCAAGCGGGAGGCTATGAGCAGTTCTTC.

The CDR3: CASSDRGTANTEAFF. CDR3 coding DNA: TGTGCCAGCAGCGACCGGGGGACGGCGAACACTGAAGCTTTCTTT. The genes are TRBV6-6 and TRBJ1-1; possibly TRBD1 for D (5 bases). The CDR3 length is 15 residues. Germline CDR1 is MNHNY and CDR2 is SVGAGI (reference sequence). The ends were cut back, 6 bases at V and 1 base at J, with 15 bases in the middle.

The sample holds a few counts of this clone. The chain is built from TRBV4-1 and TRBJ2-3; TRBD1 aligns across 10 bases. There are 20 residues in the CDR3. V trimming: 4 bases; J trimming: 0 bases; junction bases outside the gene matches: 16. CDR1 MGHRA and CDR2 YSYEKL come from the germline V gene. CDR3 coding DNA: TGCGCCAGCAGCCCTCGACAGGGGGCTTATTATGACGCCAGCACAGATACGCAGTATTTT. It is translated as CASSPRQGAYYDASTDTQYF.

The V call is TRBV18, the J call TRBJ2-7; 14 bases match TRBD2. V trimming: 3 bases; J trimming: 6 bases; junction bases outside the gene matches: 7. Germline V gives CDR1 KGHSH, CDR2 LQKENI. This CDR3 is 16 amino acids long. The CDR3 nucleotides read TGTGCCAGCTCACCCCAGACTAGCGGGAGGGCCGGCGAGCAGTACTTC. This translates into CASSPQTSGRAGEQYF.

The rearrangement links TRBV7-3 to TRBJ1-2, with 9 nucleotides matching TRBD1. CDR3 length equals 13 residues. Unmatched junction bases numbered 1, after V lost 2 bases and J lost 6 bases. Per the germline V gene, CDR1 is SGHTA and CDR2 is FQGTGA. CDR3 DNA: TGTGCCAGCAGCTTAGACAGGGGGAATGGCTACACCTTC. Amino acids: CASSLDRGNGYTF.

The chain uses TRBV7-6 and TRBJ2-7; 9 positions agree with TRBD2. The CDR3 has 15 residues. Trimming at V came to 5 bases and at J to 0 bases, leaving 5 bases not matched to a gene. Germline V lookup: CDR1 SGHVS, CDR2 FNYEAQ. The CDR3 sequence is CASSATSGSSYEQYF. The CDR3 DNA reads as TGTGCCAGCAGCGCCACTAGCGGGTCCTCCTACGAGCAGTACTTC.

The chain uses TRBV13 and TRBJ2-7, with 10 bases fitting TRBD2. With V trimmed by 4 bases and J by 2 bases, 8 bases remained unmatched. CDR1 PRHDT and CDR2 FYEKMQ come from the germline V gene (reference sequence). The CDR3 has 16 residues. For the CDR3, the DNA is TGTGCCAGCAGCTCTGGACTAGCGGAGACCACCTACGAGCAGTACTTC. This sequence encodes CASSSGLAETTYEQYF. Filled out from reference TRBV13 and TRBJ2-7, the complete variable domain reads AAGVIQSPRHLIKEKRETATLKCYPIPRHDTVYWYQQGPGQDPQFLISFYEKMQSDKGSIPDRFSAQQFSDYHSELNMSSLELGDSALYFCASSSGLAETTYEQYFGPGTRLTVT.

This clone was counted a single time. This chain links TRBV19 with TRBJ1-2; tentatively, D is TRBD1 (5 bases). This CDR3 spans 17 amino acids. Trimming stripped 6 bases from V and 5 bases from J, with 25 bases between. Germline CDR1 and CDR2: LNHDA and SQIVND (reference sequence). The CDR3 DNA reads TGTGCCAGTAGGGCCGCCGGAGCTCGGACAAGACGTTATGGCTACACCTTC. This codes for CASRAAGARTRRYGYTF.

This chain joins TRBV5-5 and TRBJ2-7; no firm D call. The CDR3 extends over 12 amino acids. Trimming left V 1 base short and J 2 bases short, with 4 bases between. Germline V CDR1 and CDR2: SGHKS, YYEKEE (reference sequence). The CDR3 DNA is TGTGCCAGCAGCTTGTCTGCCTACGAGCAGTACTTC. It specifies CASSLSAYEQYF.

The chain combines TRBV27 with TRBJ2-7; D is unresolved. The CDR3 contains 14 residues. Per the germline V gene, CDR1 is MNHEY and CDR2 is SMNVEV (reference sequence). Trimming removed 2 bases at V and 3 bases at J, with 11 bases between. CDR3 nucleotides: TGTGCCAGCAGTTTAACCCGAGCTGTCTACGAGCAGTACTTC. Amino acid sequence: CASSLTRAVYEQYF.

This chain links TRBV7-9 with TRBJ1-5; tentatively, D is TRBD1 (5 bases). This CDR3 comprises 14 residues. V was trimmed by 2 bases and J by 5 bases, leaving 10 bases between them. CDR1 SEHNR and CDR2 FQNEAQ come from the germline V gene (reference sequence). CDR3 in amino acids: CASSLPGRDQPQHF. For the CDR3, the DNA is TGTGCCAGCAGCTTACCAGGGAGGGATCAGCCCCAGCATTTT.

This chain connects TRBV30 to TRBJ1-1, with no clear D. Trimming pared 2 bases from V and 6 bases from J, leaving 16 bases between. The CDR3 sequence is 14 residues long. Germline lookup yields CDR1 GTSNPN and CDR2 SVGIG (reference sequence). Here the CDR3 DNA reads TGTGCCTGGAGTTCCTTCCCTCAGGCTCCTGAAGCTTTCTTT. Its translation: CAWSSFPQAPEAFF. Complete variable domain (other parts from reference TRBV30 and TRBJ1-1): SQTIHQWPATLVQPVGSPLSLECTVEGTSNPNLYWYRQAAGRGLQLLFYSVGIGQISSEVPQNLSASRPQDRQFILSSKKLLLSDSGFYLCAWSSFPQAPEAFFGQGTRLTVV.

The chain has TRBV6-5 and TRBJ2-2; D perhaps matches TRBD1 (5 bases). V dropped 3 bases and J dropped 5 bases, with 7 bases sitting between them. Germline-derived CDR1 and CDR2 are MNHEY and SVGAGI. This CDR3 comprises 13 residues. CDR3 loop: CASSYPGTGELFF. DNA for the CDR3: TGTGCCAGCAGTTATCCAGGGACCGGGGAGCTGTTTTTT.

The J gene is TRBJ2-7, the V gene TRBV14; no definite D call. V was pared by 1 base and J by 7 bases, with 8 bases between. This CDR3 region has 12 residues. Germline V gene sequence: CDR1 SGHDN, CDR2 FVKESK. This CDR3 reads CASSQVVSEQYF. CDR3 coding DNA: TGTGCCAGCAGCCAAGTAGTGTCTGAGCAGTACTTC.

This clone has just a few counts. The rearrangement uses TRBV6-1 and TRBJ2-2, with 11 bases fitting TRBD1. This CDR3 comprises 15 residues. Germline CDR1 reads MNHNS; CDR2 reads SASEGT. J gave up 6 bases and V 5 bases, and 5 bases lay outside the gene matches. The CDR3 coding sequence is TGTGCCAGCAGTCGCCCGGGACAGGGGGCCGGGGAGCTGTTTTTT. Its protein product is CASSRPGQGAGELFF.

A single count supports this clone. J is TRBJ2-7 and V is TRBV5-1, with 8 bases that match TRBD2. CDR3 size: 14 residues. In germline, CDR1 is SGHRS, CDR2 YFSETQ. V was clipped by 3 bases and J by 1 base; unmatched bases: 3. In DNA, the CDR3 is TGCGCCAGCAGCTCGAGCGGGGGTTCCTACGAGCAGTACTTC. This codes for CASSSSGGSYEQYF.